The sequence of this T cell receptor beta chain was determined in a study of blood T cell repertoires in COVID-19. Libraries were prepared by immunoSEQ multiplex PCR; TCRdb keeps only in-frame clonotypes and omits some of them. The data show a few hundred thousand clones, 85% to 90% seen once. Recruits, aged about 18 to 100 years, lived in 24 US areas. For recovered donors of Cohort 3, there were two negative PCRs, clearance, or symptom resolution. V was pared by 6 bases and J by 3 bases, with 1 base of the junction left unmatched. CDR3 size: 12 residues. Germline lookup yields CDR1 MNHEY and CDR2 SMNVEV (reference sequence).

The specimen was PBMCs or T cells enriched from blood (not recorded which). V is TRBV27 and J is TRBJ2-7, with 8 bases fitting TRBD2. The receptor comes from a woman aged 30 to 39 who had recovered from COVID-19. CDR3 residues: CASSSGSYEQYF. Here the CDR3 DNA reads TGTGCCAGCAGCAGCGGGAGCTACGAGCAGTACTTC.